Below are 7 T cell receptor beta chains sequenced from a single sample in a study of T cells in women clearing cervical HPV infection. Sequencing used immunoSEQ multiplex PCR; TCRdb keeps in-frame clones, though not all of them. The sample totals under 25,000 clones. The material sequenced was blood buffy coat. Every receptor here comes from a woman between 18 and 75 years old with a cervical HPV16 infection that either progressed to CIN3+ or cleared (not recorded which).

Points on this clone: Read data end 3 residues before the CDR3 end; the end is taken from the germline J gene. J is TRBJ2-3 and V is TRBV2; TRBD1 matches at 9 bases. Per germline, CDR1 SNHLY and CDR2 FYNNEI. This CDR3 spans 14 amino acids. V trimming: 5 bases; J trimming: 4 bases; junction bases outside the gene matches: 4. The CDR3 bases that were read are TGTGCCAGCAGTCACCGGACAGGGGCAGATACG. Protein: CASSHRTGADT. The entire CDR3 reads CASSHRTGADTQYF.

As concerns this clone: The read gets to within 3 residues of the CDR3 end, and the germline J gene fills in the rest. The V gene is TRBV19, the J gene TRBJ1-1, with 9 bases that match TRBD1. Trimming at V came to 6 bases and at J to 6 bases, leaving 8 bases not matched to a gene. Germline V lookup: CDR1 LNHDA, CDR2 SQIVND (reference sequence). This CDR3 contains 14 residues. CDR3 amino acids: CASRSDRGLSEAFF. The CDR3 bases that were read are TGTGCCAGTAGAAGCGACAGGGGGTTGTCTGAA.

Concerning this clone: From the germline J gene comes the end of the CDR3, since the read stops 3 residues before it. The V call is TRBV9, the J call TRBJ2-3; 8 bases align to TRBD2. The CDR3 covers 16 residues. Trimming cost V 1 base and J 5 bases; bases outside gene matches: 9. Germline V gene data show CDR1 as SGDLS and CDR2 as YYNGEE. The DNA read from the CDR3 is TGTGCCAGCAGCGTAATCGGGGGGGCCACGGTAGATACG. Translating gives CASSVIGGATVDT. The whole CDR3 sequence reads CASSVIGGATVDTQYF.

The CDR3 DNA, read in part, is TGTGCCAGCACTACAGTCGCTAACTATGGC. This encodes CASTTVANYG. The full CDR3 sequence reads CASTTVANYGYTF. V and J are TRBV2 and TRBJ1-2; D uncertain. From the germline J gene comes the end of the CDR3, since the read stops 3 residues before it. V lost 7 bases and J lost 0, with 9 bases in between. This CDR3 is 13 amino acids long. Germline CDR1 SNHLY, CDR2 FYNNEI.

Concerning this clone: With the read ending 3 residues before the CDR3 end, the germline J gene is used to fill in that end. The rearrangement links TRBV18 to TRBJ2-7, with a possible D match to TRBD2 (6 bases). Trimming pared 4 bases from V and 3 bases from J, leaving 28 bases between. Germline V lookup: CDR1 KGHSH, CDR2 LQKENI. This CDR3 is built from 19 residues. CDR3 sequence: CASSQITVGNSGEFYEQYF. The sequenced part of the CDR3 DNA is TGTGCCAGCTCACAAATTACCGTCGGTAATAGCGGTGAGTTCTACGAG.

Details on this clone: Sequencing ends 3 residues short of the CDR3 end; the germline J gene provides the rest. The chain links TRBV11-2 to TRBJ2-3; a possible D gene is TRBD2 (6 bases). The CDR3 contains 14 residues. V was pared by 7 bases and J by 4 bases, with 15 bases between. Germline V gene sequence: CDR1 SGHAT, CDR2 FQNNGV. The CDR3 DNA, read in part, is TGTGCCAGCACACTAGCAACTTTTTCAGATACG. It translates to CASTLATFSDT. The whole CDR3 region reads CASTLATFSDTQYF.

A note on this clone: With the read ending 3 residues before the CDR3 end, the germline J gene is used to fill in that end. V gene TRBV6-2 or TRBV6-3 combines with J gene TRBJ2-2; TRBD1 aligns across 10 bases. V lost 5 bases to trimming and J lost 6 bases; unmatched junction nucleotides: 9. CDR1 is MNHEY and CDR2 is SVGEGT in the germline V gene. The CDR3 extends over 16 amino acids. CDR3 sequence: CASSRQGARLSGELFF. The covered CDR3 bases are TGTGCCAGCAGTAGACAGGGGGCCCGGTTGTCCGGGGAG.